This entry describes one T cell receptor beta chain. Antigen unknown. This record belongs to a study of blood T cells in healthy people across ages. The CDR3 length is 14 residues. V lost 3 bases, J lost 5 bases, and 11 bases lay in between. The second PCR ran about 6 to 12 cycles with a sample-barcoded 5' primer and J-beta primers. Each of the cDNA molecules was tagged by a template-switch adaptor with 12 random nucleotides. One entry per CDR3 protein results from TCRdb running MiXCR on the 5' RACE reads. This sample has 1.5 million to 2 million distinct CDR3 sequences, with roughly 50% found just once. Study-level findings and limits: Changes in expanded clonotypes were possibly confounded, as the CMV status of donors was unknown.

Total RNA was extracted at no less than 6 micrograms per sample. The sample consisted of blood. This clonotype originated in a woman aged 40-49 years in good health. The V and J genes are TRBV12-3 or TRBV12-4 and TRBJ2-1; D unresolved. The CDR3 DNA reads TGTGCCAGCAGTTTGTCAGGTGTGGACAATGAGCAGTTCTTC. Amino acid sequence: CASSLSGVDNEQFF.